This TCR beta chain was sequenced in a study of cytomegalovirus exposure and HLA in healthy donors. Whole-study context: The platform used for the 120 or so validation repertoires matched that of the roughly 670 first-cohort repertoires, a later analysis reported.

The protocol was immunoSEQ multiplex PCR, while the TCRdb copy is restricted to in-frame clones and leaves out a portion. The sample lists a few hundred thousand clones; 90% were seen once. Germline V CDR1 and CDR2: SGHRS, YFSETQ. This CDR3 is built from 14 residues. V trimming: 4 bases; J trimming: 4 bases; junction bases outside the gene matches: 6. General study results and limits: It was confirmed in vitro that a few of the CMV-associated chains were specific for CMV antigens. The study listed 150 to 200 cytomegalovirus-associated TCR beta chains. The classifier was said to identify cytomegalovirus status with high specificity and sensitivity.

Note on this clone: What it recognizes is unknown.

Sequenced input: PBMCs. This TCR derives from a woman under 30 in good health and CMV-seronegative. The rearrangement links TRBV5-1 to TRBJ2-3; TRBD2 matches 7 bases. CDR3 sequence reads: CASSPGTTPDTQYF. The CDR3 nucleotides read TGCGCCAGCAGCCCAGGGACTACTCCAGATACGCAGTATTTT.